The present entry profiles one T cell receptor (beta chain) with its context. Per the germline V gene, CDR1 is LNHNV and CDR2 is YYDKDF (reference sequence). Trimming removed 1 base at V and 0 bases at J, with 10 bases between. This CDR3 is built from 16 residues. This entry belongs to a study of T cell changes during pregnancy in multiple sclerosis. Sequenced by immunoSEQ multiplex PCR; TCRdb stores in-frame clones only, minus some. The table shows some 81,000 clones, with 90% to 95% occurring only once. The sequenced sample was peripheral blood, obtained after pregnancy. This sequence originates from a female donor in good health, enrolled as a control in a pregnancy study. V and J are TRBV15 and TRBJ1-5; D ambiguous. CDR3 sequence (DNA): TGTGCCACCAGCAGAGCTAGCGGCACTAGCAATCAGCCCCAGCATTTT. Translating it yields CATSRASGTSNQPQHF.